These T cell receptor beta chains were read from a single sample in a study of cytomegalovirus exposure and HLA in healthy donors. The method was immunoSEQ multiplex PCR; TCRdb's version includes in-frame clones alone and lacks a portion of them. The table records tens of thousands of clones, around 96% of them present only once. The sequencing sample was made of PBMCs. Every receptor here comes from a man younger than 35 in good health and CMV-seronegative. Each CDR3 is given with its conserved first and last residue. D genes are given only for firm matches. Clone size is not always given. Where it is, it says once, few, many or a class for expanded clones.

-	TRBV18	TRBJ2-1	TRBD1	TGTGCCAGCTCACCCACAGGGGACTCCTACAATGAGCAGTTCTTC	CASSPTGDSYNEQFF
once	TRBV4-3	TRBJ2-1	-	TGCGCCAGCAGCCAAGATTCTGCCAGCGGAACCTACAATGAGCAGTTCTTC	CASSQDSASGTYNEQFF
-	TRBV10-3	TRBJ1-2	TRBD1	TGTGCCATCACCAGGACAGGCCCCACGACTTTCAACTATGGCTACACCTTC	CAITRTGPTTFNYGYTF
-	TRBV10-3	TRBJ1-1	-	TGTGCCATCAGTGAGTTAAGAAGGGACTGGGCTTTCTTT	CAISELRRDWAFF
-	TRBV12-5	TRBJ1-2	-	TGTGCTAGTGGTTTTAATATCAGGGGTGGCTACACCTTC	CASGFNIRGGYTF
-	TRBV7-6	TRBJ1-1	TRBD1	TGTGCCAGCAGCTTTGGGACAGAGGCCACTGAAGCTTTCTTT	CASSFGTEATEAFF
once	TRBV27	TRBJ2-2	TRBD2	TGTGCCAGCAGTTTACCACTAGCGGGAAACACCGGGGAGCTGTTTTTT	CASSLPLAGNTGELFF
once	TRBV5-1	TRBJ2-7	-	TGCGCCAGCAGCTTGGAAAGGGGCGAGCAGTACTTC	CASSLERGEQYF
-	TRBV11-3	TRBJ1-1	TRBD1	TGTGCCAGCAGCCCCGGGACAGGGGACTTCAACACTGAAGCTTTCTTT	CASSPGTGDFNTEAFF
-	TRBV15	TRBJ2-2	-	TGTGCCACCAGCAGAGATTTAGCAACCGGGGAGCTGTTTTTT	CATSRDLATGELFF
-	TRBV7-9	TRBJ2-1	-	TGTGCCAGCAGCCCCGAGTATCCGTTTTACGATGAGCAGTTCTTC	CASSPEYPFYDEQFF
once	TRBV9	TRBJ2-7	TRBD1	TGTGCCAGCAGCGCAGGGACAGGGACCTACGAGCAGTACTTC	CASSAGTGTYEQYF
-	TRBV5-1	TRBJ1-3	-	TGCGCCAGCAGTATCGACGGGGAAAACACCATATATTTT	CASSIDGENTIYF
-	TRBV29-1	TRBJ1-2	-	TGCAGCGTTGTTGAGGGGGCTAACTATGGCTACACCTTC	CSVVEGANYGYTF
-	TRBV5-1	TRBJ2-2	TRBD2	TGCGCCAGCAGCTTAGGGACTAGCGGTAACACCGGGGAGCTGTTTTTT	CASSLGTSGNTGELFF
-	TRBV18	TRBJ1-2	TRBD1	TGTGCCAGCTCACAAGGACAGGTGGATGGCTACACCTTC	CASSQGQVDGYTF
once	TRBV5-1	TRBJ2-3	TRBD2	TGCGCCAGCAAGAAGGGCGGGAGGGGCACAGATACGCAGTATTTT	CASKKGGRGTDTQYF
-	TRBV6-1	TRBJ2-7	-	TGTGCCAGCAGTGAAAGCCCTAGCGCGCCCTACGAGCAGTACTTC	CASSESPSAPYEQYF
-	TRBV30	TRBJ2-7	TRBD2	TGTGCCTCTGGTGGGGCTAGCGGAGCCTACGAGCAGTACTTC	CASGGASGAYEQYF
-	TRBV15	TRBJ1-5	-	TGTGCCACCAGCAGATCCGGACAGATCAATCAGCCCCAGCATTTT	CATSRSGQINQPQHF
-	TRBV30	TRBJ2-7	-	TGTGCCTGGCAACCCCGGGGAGGTGAGCAGTACTTC	CAWQPRGGEQYF
-	TRBV6-1	TRBJ2-5	-	TGTGCCAGCAGTGTGGGTGGGGGGGCAAGGGAGACCCAGTACTTC	CASSVGGGARETQYF
-	TRBV28	TRBJ2-7	-	TGTGCCAGCAGCCGCAGGTACGCCTACGAGCAGTACTTC	CASSRRYAYEQYF
-	TRBV9	TRBJ1-1	-	TGTGCCAGCAGCGTTGACATCAAGCACACTGAAGCTTTCTTT	CASSVDIKHTEAFF
-	TRBV5-1	TRBJ2-2	TRBD2	TGCGCCAGCAGCTTGCGTAGCGGGAGCTCGGGCGGGGAGCTGTTTTTT	CASSLRSGSSGGELFF
-	TRBV7-2	TRBJ2-2	TRBD1	TGTGCCAGCAGCTCCCGGGACAGGGCGATCGGGGAGCTGTTTTTT	CASSSRDRAIGELFF
-	TRBV6-1	TRBJ2-2	TRBD2	TGTGCCAGCAGTATACTAGCGGGTGACACCGGGGAGCTGTTTTTT	CASSILAGDTGELFF
-	TRBV6-5	TRBJ2-1	TRBD2	TGTGCCAGCACCCCCGCGGGAGACTCCTACAATGAGCAGTTCTTC	CASTPAGDSYNEQFF
-	TRBV19	TRBJ2-1	TRBD2	TGTGCCAGTAGTATAGGAACGGCTAGCGGGAGTTTAAATGAGCAGTTCTTC	CASSIGTASGSLNEQFF
-	TRBV5-1	TRBJ2-5	-	TGCGCCAGCAGCTTGGGGGAGACGGGAGCGGAGACCCAGTACTTC	CASSLGETGAETQYF
-	TRBV5-1	TRBJ1-1	TRBD1	TGCGCCAGCAGCTTGAATGGACAGGCGAACACTGAAGCTTTCTTT	CASSLNGQANTEAFF